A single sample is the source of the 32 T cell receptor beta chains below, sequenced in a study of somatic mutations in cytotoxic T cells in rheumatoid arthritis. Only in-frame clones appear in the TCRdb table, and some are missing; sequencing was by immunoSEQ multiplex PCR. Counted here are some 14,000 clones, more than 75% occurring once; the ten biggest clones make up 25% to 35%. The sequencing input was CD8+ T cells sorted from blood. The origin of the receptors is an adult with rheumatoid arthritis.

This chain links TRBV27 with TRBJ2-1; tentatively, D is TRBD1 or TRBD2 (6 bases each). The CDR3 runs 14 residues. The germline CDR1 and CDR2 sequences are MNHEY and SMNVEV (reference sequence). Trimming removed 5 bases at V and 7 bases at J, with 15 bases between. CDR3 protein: CASSRARGGNEQFF. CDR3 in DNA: TGTGCCAGCAGTAGGGCCAGAGGGGGGAATGAGCAGTTCTTC.

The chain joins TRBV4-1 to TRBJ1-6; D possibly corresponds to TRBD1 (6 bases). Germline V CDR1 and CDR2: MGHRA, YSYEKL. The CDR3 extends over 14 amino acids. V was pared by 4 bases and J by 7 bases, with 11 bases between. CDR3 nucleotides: TGCGCCAGCAGCCCGGGACAAAGGAATTCACCCCTCCACTTT. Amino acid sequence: CASSPGQRNSPLHF.

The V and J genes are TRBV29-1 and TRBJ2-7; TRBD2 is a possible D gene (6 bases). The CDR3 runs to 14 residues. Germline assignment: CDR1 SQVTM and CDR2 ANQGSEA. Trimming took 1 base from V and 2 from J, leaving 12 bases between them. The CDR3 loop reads CSVEGSGETYEQYF. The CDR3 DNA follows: TGCAGCGTTGAAGGATCGGGGGAGACCTACGAGCAGTACTTC.

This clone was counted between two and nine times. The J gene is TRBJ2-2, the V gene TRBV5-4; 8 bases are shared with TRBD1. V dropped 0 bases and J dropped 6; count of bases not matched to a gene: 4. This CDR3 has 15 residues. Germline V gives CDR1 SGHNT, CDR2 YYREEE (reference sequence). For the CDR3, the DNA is TGTGCCAGCAGCTTGGCCGCAGGGGGCGCCGGGGAGCTGTTTTTT. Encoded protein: CASSLAAGGAGELFF.

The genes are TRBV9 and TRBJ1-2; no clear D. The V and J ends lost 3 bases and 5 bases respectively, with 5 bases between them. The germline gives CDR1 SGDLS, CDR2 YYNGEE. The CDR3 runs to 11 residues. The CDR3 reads CASSALYGYTF. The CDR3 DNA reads TGTGCCAGCAGCGCGCTATATGGCTACACCTTC. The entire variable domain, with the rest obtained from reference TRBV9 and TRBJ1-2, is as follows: DSGVTQTPKHLITATGQRVTLRCSPRSGDLSVYWYQQSLDQGLQFLIQYYNGEERAKGNILERFSAQQFPDLHSELNLSSLELGDSALYFCASSALYGYTFGSGTRLTVV.

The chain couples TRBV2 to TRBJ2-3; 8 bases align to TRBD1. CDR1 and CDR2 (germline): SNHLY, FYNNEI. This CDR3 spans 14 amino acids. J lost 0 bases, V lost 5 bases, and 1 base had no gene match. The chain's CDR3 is CASSRTGSTDTQYF. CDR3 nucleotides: TGTGCCAGCAGTAGGACAGGGAGCACAGATACGCAGTATTTT.

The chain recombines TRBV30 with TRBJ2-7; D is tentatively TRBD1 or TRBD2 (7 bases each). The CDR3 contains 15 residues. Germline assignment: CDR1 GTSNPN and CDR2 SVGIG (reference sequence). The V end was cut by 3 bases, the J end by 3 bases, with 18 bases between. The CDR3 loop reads CAWSQGEGHRYEQYF. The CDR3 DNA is TGTGCCTGGAGCCAGGGGGAGGGCCATCGCTACGAGCAGTACTTC.

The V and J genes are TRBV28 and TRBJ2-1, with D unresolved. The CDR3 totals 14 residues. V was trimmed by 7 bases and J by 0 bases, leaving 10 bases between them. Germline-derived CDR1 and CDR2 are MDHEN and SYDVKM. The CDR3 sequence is CASKRASSYNEQFF. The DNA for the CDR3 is TGTGCCAGCAAGAGAGCAAGCTCCTACAATGAGCAGTTCTTC.

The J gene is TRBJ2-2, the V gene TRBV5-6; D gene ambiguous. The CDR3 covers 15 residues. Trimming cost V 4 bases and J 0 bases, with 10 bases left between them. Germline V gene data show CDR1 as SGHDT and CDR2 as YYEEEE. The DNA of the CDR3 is TGTGCCAGCAGCGTGAACCCTGCGAACACCGGGGAGCTGTTTTTT. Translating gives CASSVNPANTGELFF.

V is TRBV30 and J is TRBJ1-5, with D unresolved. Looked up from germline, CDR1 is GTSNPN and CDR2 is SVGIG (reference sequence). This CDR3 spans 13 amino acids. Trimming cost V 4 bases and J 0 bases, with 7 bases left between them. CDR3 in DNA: TGTGCCTGGACAGAAAATAGCAATCAGCCCCAGCATTTT. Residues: CAWTENSNQPQHF.

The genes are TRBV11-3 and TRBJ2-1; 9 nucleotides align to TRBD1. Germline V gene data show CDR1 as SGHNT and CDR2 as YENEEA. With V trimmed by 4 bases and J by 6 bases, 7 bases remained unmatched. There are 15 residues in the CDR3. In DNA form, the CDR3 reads TGTGCCAGCAGCTCCTGGACAGGGGAAGGCAATGAGCAGTTCTTC. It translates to CASSSWTGEGNEQFF.

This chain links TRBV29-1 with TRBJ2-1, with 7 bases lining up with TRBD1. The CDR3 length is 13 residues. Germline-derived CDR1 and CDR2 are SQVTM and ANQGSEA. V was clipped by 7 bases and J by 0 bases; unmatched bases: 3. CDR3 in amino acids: CSGTGASYNEQFF. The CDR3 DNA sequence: TGCAGCGGTACAGGGGCCTCCTACAATGAGCAGTTCTTC.

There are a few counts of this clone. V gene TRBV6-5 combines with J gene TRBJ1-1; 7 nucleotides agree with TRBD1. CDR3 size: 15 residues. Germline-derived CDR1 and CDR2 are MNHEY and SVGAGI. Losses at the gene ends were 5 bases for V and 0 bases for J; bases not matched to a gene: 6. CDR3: CASSLGTAMNTEAFF. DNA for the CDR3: TGTGCCAGCAGTCTCGGGACAGCCATGAACACTGAAGCTTTCTTT.

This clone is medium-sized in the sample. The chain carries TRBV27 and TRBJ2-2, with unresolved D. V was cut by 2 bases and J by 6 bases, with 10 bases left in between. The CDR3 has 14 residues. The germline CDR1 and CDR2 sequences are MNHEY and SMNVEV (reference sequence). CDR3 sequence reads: CASSLGSSPGELFF. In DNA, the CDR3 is TGTGCCAGCAGTTTAGGTTCAAGCCCCGGGGAGCTGTTTTTT.

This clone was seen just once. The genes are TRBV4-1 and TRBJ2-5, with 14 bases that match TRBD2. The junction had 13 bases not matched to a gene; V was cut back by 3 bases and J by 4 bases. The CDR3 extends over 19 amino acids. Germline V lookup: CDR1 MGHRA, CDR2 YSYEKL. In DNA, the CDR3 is TGCGCCAGCAGCCATGTGCCAGGGACTAGCGGGAGTTTCGGAGAGACCCAGTACTTC. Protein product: CASSHVPGTSGSFGETQYF.

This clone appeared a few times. The CDR3 sequence: CASSAGQGTNTEAFF. The CDR3 coding sequence is TGTGCCAGCAGCGCAGGACAGGGGACGAACACTGAAGCTTTCTTT. The chain couples TRBV7-3 to TRBJ1-1, with 9 bases that match TRBD1. Per the germline V gene, CDR1 is SGHTA and CDR2 is FQGTGA. The CDR3 covers 15 residues. Trimming took 5 bases from V and 1 from J; bases not matched to a gene: 5.

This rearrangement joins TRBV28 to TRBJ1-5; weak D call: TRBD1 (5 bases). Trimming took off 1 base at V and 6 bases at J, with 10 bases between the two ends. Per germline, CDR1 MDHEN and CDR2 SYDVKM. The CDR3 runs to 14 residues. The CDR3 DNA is TGTGCCAGCAGTTTATCAGGGAAGCGTCAGCCCCAGCATTTT. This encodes CASSLSGKRQPQHF.

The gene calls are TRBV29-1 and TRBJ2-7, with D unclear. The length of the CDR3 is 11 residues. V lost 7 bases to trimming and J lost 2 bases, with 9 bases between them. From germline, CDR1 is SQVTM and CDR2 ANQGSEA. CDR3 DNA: TGCAGCGCCGGGCCAACCTACGAGCAGTACTTC. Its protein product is CSAGPTYEQYF.

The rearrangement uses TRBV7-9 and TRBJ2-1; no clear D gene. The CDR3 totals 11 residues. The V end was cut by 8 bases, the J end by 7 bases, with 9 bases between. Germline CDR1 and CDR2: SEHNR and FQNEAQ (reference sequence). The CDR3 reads CASLVLNEQFF. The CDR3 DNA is TGTGCCAGCCTAGTACTAAATGAGCAGTTCTTC.

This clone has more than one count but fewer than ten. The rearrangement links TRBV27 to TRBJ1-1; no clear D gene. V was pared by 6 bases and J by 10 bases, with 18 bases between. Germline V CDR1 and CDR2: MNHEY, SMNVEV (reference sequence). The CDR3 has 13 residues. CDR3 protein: CASSPLMWEGAFF. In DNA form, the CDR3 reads TGTGCCAGCAGCCCCTTAATGTGGGAGGGAGCTTTCTTT.

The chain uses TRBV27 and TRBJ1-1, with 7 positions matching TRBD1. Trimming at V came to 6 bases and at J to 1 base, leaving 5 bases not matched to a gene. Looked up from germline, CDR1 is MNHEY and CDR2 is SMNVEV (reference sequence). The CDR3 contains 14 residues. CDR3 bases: TGTGCCAGCAGCAGACAGGGTGGGAACACTGAAGCTTTCTTT. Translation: CASSRQGGNTEAFF.

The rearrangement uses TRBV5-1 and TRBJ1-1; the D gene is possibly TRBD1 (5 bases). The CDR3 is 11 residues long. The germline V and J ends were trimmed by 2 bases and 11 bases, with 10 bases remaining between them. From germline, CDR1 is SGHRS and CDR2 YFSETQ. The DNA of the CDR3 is TGCGCCAGCAGCTTCGGGGCCGGGGCTTTCTTT. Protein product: CASSFGAGAFF.

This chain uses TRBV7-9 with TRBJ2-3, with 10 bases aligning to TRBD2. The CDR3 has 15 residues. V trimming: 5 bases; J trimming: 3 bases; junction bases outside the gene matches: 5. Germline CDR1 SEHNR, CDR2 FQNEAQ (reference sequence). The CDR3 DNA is TGTGCCAGCAGCCCGCTAGCGGGAGTAACAGATACGCAGTATTTT. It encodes CASSPLAGVTDTQYF.

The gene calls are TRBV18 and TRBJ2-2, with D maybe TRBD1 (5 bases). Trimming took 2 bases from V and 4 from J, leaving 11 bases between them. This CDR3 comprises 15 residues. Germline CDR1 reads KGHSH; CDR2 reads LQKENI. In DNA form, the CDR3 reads TGTGCCAGCTCACCAAGGGGCCTCCTCACCGGGGAGCTGTTTTTT. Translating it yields CASSPRGLLTGELFF.

In nucleotides, the CDR3 is TGTGCCAGCAAGGCTGGAAGCTCCTATAATTCACCCCTCCACTTT. It codes for CASKAGSSYNSPLHF. The V and J genes are TRBV2 and TRBJ1-6; D gene unclear. The CDR3 extends over 15 amino acids. V shed 7 bases and J shed 0 bases, with 10 bases lying between them. Looked up from germline, CDR1 is SNHLY and CDR2 is FYNNEI.

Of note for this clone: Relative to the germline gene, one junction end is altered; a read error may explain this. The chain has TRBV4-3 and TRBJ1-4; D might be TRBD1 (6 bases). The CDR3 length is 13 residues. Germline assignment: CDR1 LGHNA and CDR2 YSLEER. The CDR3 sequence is CASSGQLNEKLFF. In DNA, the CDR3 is TGCGCCAGCAGCGGACAGCTCAATGAGAAACTGTTTTTT.

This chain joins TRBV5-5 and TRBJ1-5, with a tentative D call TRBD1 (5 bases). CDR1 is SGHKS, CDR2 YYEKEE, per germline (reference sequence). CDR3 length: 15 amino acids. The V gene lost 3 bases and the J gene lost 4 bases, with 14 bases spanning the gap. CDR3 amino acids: CASSSAGLANQPQHF. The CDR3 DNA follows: TGTGCCAGCAGCTCCGCAGGGTTGGCAAATCAGCCCCAGCATTTT. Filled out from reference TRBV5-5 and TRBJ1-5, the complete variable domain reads DAGVTQSPTHLIKTRGQQVTLRCSPISGHKSVSWYQQVLGQGPQFIFQYYEKEERGRGNFPDRFSARQFPNYSSELNVNALLLGDSALYLCASSSAGLANQPQHFGDGTRLSIL.

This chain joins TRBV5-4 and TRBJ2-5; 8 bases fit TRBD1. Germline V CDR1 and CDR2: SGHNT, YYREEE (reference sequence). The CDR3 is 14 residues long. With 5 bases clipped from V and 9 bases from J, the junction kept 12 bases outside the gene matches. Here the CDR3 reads CASSPDRGRGPQYF. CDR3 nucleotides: TGTGCCAGCAGTCCTGACAGGGGCCGGGGGCCCCAGTACTTC.

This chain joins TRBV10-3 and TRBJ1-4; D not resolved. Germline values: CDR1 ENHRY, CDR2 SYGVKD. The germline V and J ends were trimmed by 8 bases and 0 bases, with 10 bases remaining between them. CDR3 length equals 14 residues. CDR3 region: CAIREDATNEKLFF. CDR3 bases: TGTGCCATCCGAGAGGATGCAACTAATGAAAAACTGTTTTTT.

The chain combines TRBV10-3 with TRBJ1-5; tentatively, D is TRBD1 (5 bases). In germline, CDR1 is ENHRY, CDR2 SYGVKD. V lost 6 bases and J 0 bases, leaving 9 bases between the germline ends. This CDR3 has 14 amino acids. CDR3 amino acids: CAISPGDSNQPQHF. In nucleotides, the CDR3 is TGTGCCATCAGCCCGGGGGATAGCAATCAGCCCCAGCATTTT.

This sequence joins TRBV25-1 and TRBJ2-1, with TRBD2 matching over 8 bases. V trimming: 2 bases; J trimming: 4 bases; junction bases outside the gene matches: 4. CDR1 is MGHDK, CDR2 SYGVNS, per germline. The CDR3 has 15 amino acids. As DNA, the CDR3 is TGTGCCAGCAGTGAAACGGGAGGGCCATACAATGAGCAGTTCTTC. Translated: CASSETGGPYNEQFF.

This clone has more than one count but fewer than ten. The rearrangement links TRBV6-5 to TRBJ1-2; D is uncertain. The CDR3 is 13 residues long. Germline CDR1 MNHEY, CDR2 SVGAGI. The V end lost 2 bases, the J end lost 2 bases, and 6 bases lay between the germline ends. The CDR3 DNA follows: TGTGCCAGCAGTTACAGGAAGAACTATGGCTACACCTTC. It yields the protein CASSYRKNYGYTF.